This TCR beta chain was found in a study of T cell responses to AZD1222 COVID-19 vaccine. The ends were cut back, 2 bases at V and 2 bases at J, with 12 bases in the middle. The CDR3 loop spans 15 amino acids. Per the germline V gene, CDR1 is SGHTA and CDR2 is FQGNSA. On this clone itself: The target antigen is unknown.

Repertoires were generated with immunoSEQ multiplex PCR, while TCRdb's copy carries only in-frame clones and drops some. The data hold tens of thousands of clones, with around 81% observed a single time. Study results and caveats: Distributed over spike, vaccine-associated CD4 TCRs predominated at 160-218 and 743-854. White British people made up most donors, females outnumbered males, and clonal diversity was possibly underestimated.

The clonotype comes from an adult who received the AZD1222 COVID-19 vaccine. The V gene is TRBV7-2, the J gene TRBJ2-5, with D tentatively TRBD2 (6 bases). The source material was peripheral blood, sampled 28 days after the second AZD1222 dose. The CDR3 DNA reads TGTGCCAGCAGCTTAACCCCACTAGCTCAAGAGACCCAGTACTTC. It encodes CASSLTPLAQETQYF.